Presented here are 23 T cell receptor beta chains from one specimen sequenced in a study of monozygotic twins with inflammatory bowel disease. One entry per CDR3 protein, without DNA, is what TCRdb gives after re-calling the 5' RACE reads. This sample carries around 150,000 distinct CDR3 sequences, with 2.5% to 3% going to the ten biggest clones. Source material: blood. These receptors were taken from a human donor with ulcerative colitis or Crohn's disease, or a healthy co-twin of an affected twin (not recorded which).

This chain uses TRBV19 with TRBJ2-6. The CDR3 is 14 amino acids. Germline V lookup: CDR1 LNHDA, CDR2 SQIVND (reference sequence). CDR3 amino acids: CATSSGSGANVLTF. Full variable domain (rest looked up from reference TRBV19 and TRBJ2-6): DGGITQSPKYLFRKEGQNVTLSCEQNLNHDAMYWYRQDPGQGLRLIYYSQIVNDFQKGDIAEGYSVSREKKESFPLTVTSAQKNPTAFYLCATSSGSGANVLTFGAGSRLTVL.

The J gene is TRBJ2-7, the V gene TRBV4-1; TCRdb's D gene call, TRBD1, goes unchecked for lack of DNA. This CDR3 contains 15 residues. Germline V lookup: CDR1 MGHRA, CDR2 YSYEKL. CDR3: CASSQDQSGLREQYF.

The rearrangement links TRBV28 to TRBJ1-6; TCRdb gives TRBD1 as the D gene, but with no DNA this cannot be confirmed. Germline V gene lookup returns CDR1 MDHEN and CDR2 SYDVKM. This CDR3 has 15 residues. This chain's CDR3 is CASRTRQGINSPLHF. The complete variable domain, with remaining parts taken from reference TRBV28 and TRBJ1-6, reads DVKVTQSSRYLVKRTGEKVFLECVQDMDHENMFWYRQDPGLGLRLIYFSYDVKMKEKGDIPEGYSVSREKKERFSLILESASTNQTSMYLCASRTRQGINSPLHFGNGTRLTVT.

This chain joins TRBV29-1 and TRBJ1-2; TCRdb indicates TRBD1, and absent DNA this call remains unverified. CDR1 and CDR2 (germline): SQVTM, ANQGSEA. The CDR3 extends over 14 amino acids. CDR3 amino acids: CSVSPGPLTYGYTF. The entire variable domain, with the rest obtained from reference TRBV29-1 and TRBJ1-2, is as follows: SAVISQKPSRDICQRGTSLTIQCQVDSQVTMMFWYRQQPGQSLTLIATANQGSEATYESGFVIDKFPISRPNLTFSTLTVSNMSPEDSSIYLCSVSPGPLTYGYTFGSGTRLTVV.

The J gene is TRBJ1-5, the V gene TRBV10-3; checking the TCRdb D call of TRBD1 is not possible without DNA. Looked up from germline, CDR1 is ENHRY and CDR2 is SYGVKD. The CDR3 is 16 amino acids. The CDR3 reads CAISESMTAINQPQHF.

The chain is built from TRBV4-3 and TRBJ2-6. Per the germline V gene, CDR1 is LGHNA and CDR2 is YSLEER. The CDR3 covers 16 residues. CDR3 loop: CASSQRQSSGANVLTF.

The V gene is TRBV10-2, the J gene TRBJ1-1; TCRdb outputs TRBD1, but without DNA this stays unchecked. Germline CDR1 and CDR2: WSHSY and SAAADI. CDR3 length: 13 amino acids. The CDR3 spells CASSASPGAEAFF.

The chain carries TRBV20-1 and TRBJ2-7; TCRdb indicates TRBD1, and absent DNA this call remains unverified. CDR1 and CDR2 from the germline V gene are DFQATT and SNEGSKA (reference sequence). This CDR3 contains 15 residues. CDR3 region: CSAHLPGSLAYEQYF.

V gene TRBV12-3 or TRBV12-4 combines with J gene TRBJ1-1; TCRdb's D gene call, TRBD1, goes unchecked for lack of DNA. The CDR3 is made up of 16 amino acids. CDR3 protein: CASRPVRGTLNTEAFF.

The V gene is TRBV6-2 or TRBV6-3, the J gene TRBJ1-2; absent DNA, TCRdb's TRBD1 call cannot be checked. CDR3 length: 12 residues. Germline CDR1 reads MNHEY; CDR2 reads SVGEGT. The CDR3 here is CASSTGNYGYTF.

This chain's CDR3 is CASSPGERGSPLHF. The rearrangement links TRBV28 to TRBJ1-6; TCRdb names TRBD1, which stays unverified in the absence of DNA. The CDR3 is made up of 14 amino acids. CDR1 and CDR2 (germline): MDHEN, SYDVKM. Full variable domain (missing parts from reference TRBV28 and TRBJ1-6): DVKVTQSSRYLVKRTGEKVFLECVQDMDHENMFWYRQDPGLGLRLIYFSYDVKMKEKGDIPEGYSVSREKKERFSLILESASTNQTSMYLCASSPGERGSPLHFGNGTRLTVT.

The chain carries TRBV29-1 and TRBJ2-5; TCRdb lists TRBD2, though no DNA is available to test this call. The CDR3 sequence is 13 residues long. From germline, CDR1 is SQVTM and CDR2 ANQGSEA. CDR3 region: CSAGTSGSETQYF. The full variable domain, rest sourced from reference TRBV29-1 and TRBJ2-5, is SAVISQKPSRDICQRGTSLTIQCQVDSQVTMMFWYRQQPGQSLTLIATANQGSEATYESGFVIDKFPISRPNLTFSTLTVSNMSPEDSSIYLCSAGTSGSETQYFGPGTRLLVL.

The chain carries TRBV12-3 or TRBV12-4 and TRBJ2-5; as DNA is missing, the TRBD1 call by TCRdb cannot be tested. There are 13 residues in the CDR3. CDR3 residues: CASSSGRGETQYF.

The rearrangement uses TRBV19 and TRBJ1-5. Germline loops: CDR1 LNHDA, CDR2 SQIVND (reference sequence). There are 15 residues in the CDR3. CDR3 protein: CASTATGGPNQPQHF.

The rearrangement links TRBV24-1 to TRBJ2-1. Germline CDR1 reads KGHDR; CDR2 reads SFDVKD. This CDR3 spans 12 amino acids. This CDR3 is CATSDNQDEQFF.

This chain links TRBV28 with TRBJ2-1; absent DNA, TCRdb's TRBD2 call cannot be checked. This CDR3 spans 18 amino acids. Germline CDR1 is MDHEN and CDR2 is SYDVKM. The CDR3 loop is CASRAGTSGWSSYNEQFF.

The chain employs TRBV5-1 and TRBJ2-5; TCRdb outputs TRBD1, but without DNA this stays unchecked. CDR1 SGHRS and CDR2 YFSETQ come from the germline V gene. The CDR3 consists of 15 residues. The CDR3 protein is CASSLPGQGGETQYF.

V and J are TRBV28 and TRBJ2-5; TCRdb's D gene call, TRBD2, goes unchecked for lack of DNA. Germline V gene lookup returns CDR1 MDHEN and CDR2 SYDVKM. This CDR3 is 12 amino acids long. Here the CDR3 reads CASSFGLAGQYF. The full variable domain, completed using reference TRBV28 and TRBJ2-5, is DVKVTQSSRYLVKRTGEKVFLECVQDMDHENMFWYRQDPGLGLRLIYFSYDVKMKEKGDIPEGYSVSREKKERFSLILESASTNQTSMYLCASSFGLAGQYFGPGTRLLVL.

The chain links TRBV28 to TRBJ2-7; TCRdb designates TRBD1, a call that cannot be tested without DNA. From germline, CDR1 is MDHEN and CDR2 SYDVKM. CDR3 length: 13 residues. The CDR3 reads CASTPDRVHEQYF. Using reference TRBV28 and TRBJ2-7 for the parts outside the CDR3, the full variable domain is DVKVTQSSRYLVKRTGEKVFLECVQDMDHENMFWYRQDPGLGLRLIYFSYDVKMKEKGDIPEGYSVSREKKERFSLILESASTNQTSMYLCASTPDRVHEQYFGPGTRLTVT.

This rearrangement joins TRBV19 to TRBJ2-7; TCRdb indicates TRBD1, and absent DNA this call remains unverified. Per germline, CDR1 LNHDA and CDR2 SQIVND (reference sequence). This CDR3 comprises 15 residues. The CDR3: CASSAPGQGSTEQYF.

V gene TRBV5-1 combines with J gene TRBJ1-1; the TCRdb call, TRBD1, lacks DNA for checking. The CDR3 runs 15 residues. Germline V CDR1 and CDR2: SGHRS, YFSETQ. CDR3: CASSLTGGMNTEAFF.

This rearrangement joins TRBV20-1 to TRBJ2-7; TCRdb outputs TRBD2, but without DNA this stays unchecked. The length of the CDR3 is 12 residues. CDR1 is DFQATT, CDR2 SNEGSKA, per germline (reference sequence). Here the CDR3 reads CSANSETYEQYF.

The gene calls are TRBV6-5 and TRBJ2-6; absent DNA, TCRdb's TRBD1 call cannot be checked. The CDR3 has 18 amino acids. CDR1 MNHEY and CDR2 SVGAGI come from the germline V gene. CDR3 in amino acids: CVSSYFPSGDPGANVLTF.